This is a list of T cell receptor beta chains from one sample in a study of response to subunit inactivated influenza vaccine. TCRdb re-analysed the RT-PCR reads in MiXCR, keeping a single row per CDR3 protein. There are approximately 520,000 distinct CDR3 sequences in the sample; 25% occur only once, and 1.5% to 2% lies in the top ten. Sequenced here: CD4+ T cells sorted from PBMCs, sampled less than 6 days after vaccination. The receptors were sampled from a man in his fifties who received an inactivated influenza vaccine. CDR3s leave out the opening cysteine and the closing phenylalanine or tryptophan. Each record gives: V gene, J gene, D gene, CDR3 protein. D genes are given only for firm matches.

>TRBV11-2|TRBJ1-2|TRBD1
ASSFYRGRYGYT
>TRBV6-5|TRBJ2-5|TRBD2
ASSYHSGSWQETQY
>TRBV5-4|TRBJ2-2|.
ASSLVSSANTGELF
>TRBV5-4|TRBJ2-5|TRBD2
ASSLALAGGPAQETQY
>TRBV6-5|TRBJ2-5|.
ASSWGNRQETQY
>TRBV7-9|TRBJ1-1|.
ASSRDINTEAF
>TRBV11-2|TRBJ2-7|.
ASSFEGVGRFYEQY
>TRBV9|TRBJ2-7|TRBD2
ASSASGAGLAVDEQY
>TRBV27|TRBJ2-1|.
ASSSQGLSYNEQF
>TRBV29-1|TRBJ2-3|.
SVAASTDTQY
>TRBV24-1|TRBJ2-1|TRBD2
ATKSGRDHNEQF
>TRBV12-3/TRBV12-4|TRBJ2-2|TRBD2
ASRRTSGRSLNKLF
>TRBV30|TRBJ2-7|.
AWSDRAPYEQY
>TRBV7-4|TRBJ1-1|.
ASSLREAAEAF
>TRBV12-3/TRBV12-4|TRBJ2-7|TRBD2
ASSPKLAGGKTYEQY
>TRBV5-4|TRBJ1-4|.
ASSKEGHLEKLF
>TRBV4-2|TRBJ2-5|.
ASSQDLAGGRKIQY
>TRBV6-5|TRBJ1-1|.
ASSYLMNTEAF
>TRBV5-6|TRBJ2-1|.
ASSLLGGERGINEQF
>TRBV7-9|TRBJ1-1|.
ASSSGGISTEAF
>TRBV29-1|TRBJ2-1|.
SVEGRDFSLRNEQF
>TRBV7-3|TRBJ2-1|.
ASSERGGIYNEQF
>TRBV6-5|TRBJ2-2|TRBD2
ASSFRLAQNTGELF
>TRBV4-2|TRBJ1-2|.
ASSQESHSANLGYGYT
>TRBV5-1|TRBJ2-1|.
ASSLGGSGHEQF
>TRBV7-8|TRBJ1-1|TRBD1
ASSPGQGDPSEAF
>TRBV6-5|TRBJ2-7|.
ASSPGPGEQY
>TRBV7-2|TRBJ2-1|.
ASSPTLRNNEQF
>TRBV20-1|TRBJ2-7|TRBD2
SAESGTSGIYEQY
>TRBV20-1|TRBJ1-5|TRBD1
SARTGTGNQPQH
>TRBV6-2/TRBV6-3|TRBJ2-2|.
ASSFQQGIGELF
>TRBV10-3|TRBJ2-1|.
AISGHRGLAGVDEQF
>TRBV4-2|TRBJ2-3|.
ASSQYGQGAQY
>TRBV20-1|TRBJ2-3|.
SARTPPRLDTQY
>TRBV11-1|TRBJ2-1|TRBD2
ASSSLRTSGRLYNEQF
>TRBV29-1|TRBJ2-7|TRBD2
SVQTGLAENYEQY
>TRBV7-2|TRBJ2-1|TRBD2
ASRLAENEQF
>TRBV4-3|TRBJ2-7|TRBD2
ASSRTSGSRYEQY
>TRBV20-1|TRBJ2-7|.
SAVSAYEQY
>TRBV28|TRBJ2-1|.
ASSSFVGATYNEQF
>TRBV5-1|TRBJ2-1|.
ASSLASSAVTYNEQF
>TRBV6-2/TRBV6-3|TRBJ1-1|.
ASSPDFLNTEAF
>TRBV7-2|TRBJ2-1|.
ASSLYRAEYNEQF